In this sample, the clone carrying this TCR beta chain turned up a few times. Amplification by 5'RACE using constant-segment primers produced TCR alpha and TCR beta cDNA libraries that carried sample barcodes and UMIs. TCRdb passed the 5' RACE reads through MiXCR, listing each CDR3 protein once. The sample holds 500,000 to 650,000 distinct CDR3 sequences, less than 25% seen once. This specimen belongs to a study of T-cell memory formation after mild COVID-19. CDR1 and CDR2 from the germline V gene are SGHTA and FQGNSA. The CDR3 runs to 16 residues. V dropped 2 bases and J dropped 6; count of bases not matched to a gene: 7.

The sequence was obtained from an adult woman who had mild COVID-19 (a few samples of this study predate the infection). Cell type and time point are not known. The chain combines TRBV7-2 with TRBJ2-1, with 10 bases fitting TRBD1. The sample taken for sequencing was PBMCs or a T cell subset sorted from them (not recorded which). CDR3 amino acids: CASSLMGQGRVNEQFF. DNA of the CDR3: TGTGCCAGCAGCTTAATGGGACAGGGGAGGGTCAATGAGCAGTTCTTC. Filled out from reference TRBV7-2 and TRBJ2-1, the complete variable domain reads GAGVSQSPSNKVTEKGKDVELRCDPISGHTALYWYRQSLGQGLEFLIYFQGNSAPDKSGLPSDRFSAERTGGSVSTLTIQRTQQEDSAVYLCASSLMGQGRVNEQFFGPGTRLTVL.